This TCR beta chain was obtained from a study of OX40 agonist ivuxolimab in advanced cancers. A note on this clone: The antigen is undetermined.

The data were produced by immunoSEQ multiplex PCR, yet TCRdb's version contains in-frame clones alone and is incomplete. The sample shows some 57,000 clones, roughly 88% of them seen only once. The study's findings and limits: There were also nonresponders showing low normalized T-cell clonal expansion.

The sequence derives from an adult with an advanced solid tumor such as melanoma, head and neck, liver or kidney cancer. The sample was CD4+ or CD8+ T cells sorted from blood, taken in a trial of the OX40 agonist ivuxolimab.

The CDR3 DNA sequence: TGCGCCAGCAGCCGCAGGGACCCCGCGAACACCGGGGAGCTGTTTTTT. Translation: CASSRRDPANTGELFF. The V gene is TRBV5-1, the J gene TRBJ2-2; perhaps D is TRBD1 or TRBD2 (5 bases each). Trimming removed 4 bases from V and 0 bases from J, with 13 bases in between. Germline V gene data show CDR1 as SGHRS and CDR2 as YFSETQ. The CDR3 runs 16 residues.